The rows below give T cell receptor beta chains drawn from one sample of a study of identical twins. TCRdb analysed the 5' RACE reads with MiXCR anew, one entry per CDR3 protein. This sample has around 670,000 distinct CDR3 sequences; around 5.7% occur once, and the top ten carry 1.5% to 2%. The material sequenced was naive T cells sorted from blood. Source of these receptors: a man between 18 and 29 years old in good health. The CDR3 runs from the conserved cysteine through the conserved F or W. The D gene is left open where the match is weak. Where a row states a size, it is once, few, many or the class of an expanded clone; other rows omit it.

many	.	TRBV27	TRBJ2-3	15	CASSLGASGTDTQYF	TGTGCCAGCAGTTTAGGGGCGTCGGGCACAGATACGCAGTATTTT
few	TRBD2	TRBV20-1	TRBJ2-3	15	CSAPSPGLASNTQYF	TGCAGTGCCCCTAGTCCAGGACTAGCCTCAAATACGCAGTATTTT
.	TRBD1	TRBV6-5	TRBJ2-2	16	CASSYSTGGNTGELFF	TGTGCCAGCAGTTACTCGACAGGGGGGAACACCGGGGAGCTGTTTTTT
many	.	TRBV12-3/TRBV12-4	TRBJ1-6	13	CASSLEVNSPLHF	TGCGCCAGCAGCTTGGAGGTGAATTCACCCCTCCACTTT
many	TRBD1	TRBV29-1	TRBJ1-6	13	CSVGDRENSPLHF	TGCAGCGTTGGGGACAGGGAAAATTCACCCCTCCACTTT
.	.	TRBV5-1	TRBJ1-1	15	CASQREGPRNTEAFF	TGCGCCAGCCAAAGGGAGGGACCGCGGAACACTGAAGCTTTCTTT
many	TRBD1	TRBV12-3/TRBV12-4	TRBJ1-3	12	CAGQVSGNTIYF	TGTGCCGGACAGGTCTCTGGAAACACCATATATTTT
many	TRBD1	TRBV11-1	TRBJ2-7	15	CASSTAGTGLYEQYF	TGTGCCAGCAGCACCGCCGGGACAGGGCTTTACGAGCAGTACTTC
many	.	TRBV12-3/TRBV12-4	TRBJ2-1	14	CASPDPLVNGEQFF	TGTGCCAGCCCTGACCCCCTTGTAAACGGGGAGCAGTTCTTC
.	TRBD1	TRBV3-1	TRBJ2-1	16	CASSYLTGGNGNEQFF	TGTGCCAGCAGCTACCTTACAGGGGGGAATGGCAATGAGCAGTTCTTC
few	TRBD1	TRBV2	TRBJ2-7	13	CASSGGQAYEQYF	TGTGCCAGCAGTGGGGGACAGGCCTACGAGCAGTACTTC
.	TRBD1	TRBV5-1	TRBJ2-1	16	CASSLAPDRGRNEQFF	TGCGCCAGCAGCTTGGCCCCGGACAGGGGGCGAAATGAGCAGTTCTTC
.	TRBD1	TRBV12-3/TRBV12-4	TRBJ1-2	15	CASSLIQGADYGYTF	TGTGCCAGCAGTCTGATACAGGGGGCGGACTATGGCTACACCTTC
few	.	TRBV2	TRBJ1-4	16	CASSGEGPATNEKLFF	TGTGCCAGCAGTGGCGAGGGACCCGCAACTAATGAAAAACTGTTTTTT
few	.	TRBV12-3/TRBV12-4	TRBJ2-4	18	CASTIGAGRSLAKNIQYF	TGTGCCAGCACCATCGGGGCGGGTCGAAGTCTAGCCAAAAACATTCAGTACTTC
few	TRBD2	TRBV11-2	TRBJ2-5	15	CASSSVLAGQETQYF	TGTGCCAGCAGCTCGGTACTAGCGGGCCAAGAGACCCAGTACTTC
many	.	TRBV27	TRBJ2-1	14	CASSPNPRGDEQFF	TGTGCCAGCAGTCCAAACCCCCGCGGGGATGAGCAGTTCTTC
many	.	TRBV29-1	TRBJ2-1	12	CSVVTSLGEQFF	TGCAGCGTTGTCACAAGCCTGGGTGAGCAGTTCTTC
few	.	TRBV5-1	TRBJ1-4	16	CASSFREVETNEKLFF	TGCGCCAGCAGCTTCCGGGAAGTCGAAACTAATGAAAAACTGTTTTTT
many	TRBD2	TRBV6-1	TRBJ2-3	16	CASRASGRAATDTQYF	TGTGCCAGCAGGGCTAGCGGGAGGGCCGCGACAGATACGCAGTATTTT
few	.	TRBV27	TRBJ2-5	14	CASSLLGSEETQYF	TGTGCCAGCAGTTTATTGGGATCCGAAGAGACCCAGTACTTC
many	.	TRBV11-2	TRBJ1-2	15	CASSLIEGGPYGYTF	TGTGCCAGCAGCTTAATCGAAGGGGGTCCCTATGGCTACACCTTC
.	.	TRBV20-1	TRBJ2-2	14	CSARPPTNTGELFF	TGCAGTGCTAGACCCCCAACAAACACCGGGGAGCTGTTTTTT
many	TRBD2	TRBV10-3	TRBJ2-2	15	CAISNSGERTGELFF	TGTGCCATCAGTAATAGCGGGGAGCGAACCGGGGAGCTGTTTTTT
many	TRBD2	TRBV6-2/TRBV6-3	TRBJ2-3	17	CASSYGSGRPRTDTQYF	TGTGCCAGCAGTTATGGTAGCGGGAGACCCCGCACAGATACGCAGTATTTT
few	.	TRBV12-3/TRBV12-4	TRBJ1-3	12	CASHLYGNTIYF	TGTGCCAGCCACCTATATGGAAACACCATATATTTT
few	.	TRBV19	TRBJ2-2	17	CASSPYGGTFSSGELFF	TGTGCCAGTAGCCCATATGGGGGGACATTTAGCTCCGGGGAGCTGTTTTTT
.	.	TRBV4-1	TRBJ2-5	16	CASSQEVAAGQETQYF	TGCGCCAGCAGCCAAGAAGTGGCAGCCGGACAAGAGACCCAGTACTTC
many	.	TRBV12-3/TRBV12-4	TRBJ2-5	15	CASSLYRDVPETQYF	TGTGCCAGCAGTTTGTATAGGGATGTCCCAGAGACCCAGTACTTC
many	.	TRBV7-2	TRBJ1-1	15	CASSRVVGGAAEAFF	TGTGCCAGCAGCAGAGTTGTGGGGGGCGCGGCTGAAGCTTTCTTT
many	TRBD1	TRBV5-1	TRBJ2-2	13	CASLDREPGELFF	TGCGCCAGTTTGGACAGGGAACCCGGGGAGCTGTTTTTT
many	TRBD1	TRBV29-1	TRBJ1-5	12	CSAGQVNQPQHF	TGCAGCGCGGGACAGGTCAATCAGCCCCAGCATTTT
many	.	TRBV29-1	TRBJ2-5	12	CSPKIGQETQYF	TGCAGCCCAAAGATAGGCCAAGAGACCCAGTACTTC
.	TRBD2	TRBV5-1	TRBJ2-7	15	CASSRTGTRVDEQYF	TGCGCCAGCAGCCGAACCGGGACTAGAGTCGACGAGCAGTACTTC
.	.	TRBV25-1	TRBJ2-4	15	CASSEEGGAKNIQYF	TGTGCCAGCAGTGAGGAGGGTGGAGCCAAAAACATTCAGTACTTC
many	.	TRBV4-3	TRBJ1-2	14	CASSQESTSYGYTF	TGCGCCAGCAGCCAAGAATCCACTAGCTATGGCTACACCTTC
few	TRBD1	TRBV24-1	TRBJ2-1	18	CATSDLLSRDRGVNEQFF	TGTGCCACCAGTGATTTGCTGTCCCGCGACAGGGGGGTCAATGAGCAGTTCTTC
few	TRBD2	TRBV6-2/TRBV6-3	TRBJ2-7	19	CASSYPGLAGGNITYEQYF	TGTGCCAGCAGTTACCCCGGGCTAGCGGGAGGCAACATAACCTACGAGCAGTACTTC
few	TRBD1	TRBV20-1	TRBJ1-3	14	CSARQGSPGNTIYF	TGCAGTGCAAGACAGGGGTCACCTGGAAACACCATATATTTT
many	.	TRBV10-3	TRBJ1-5	15	CAISELGTSNQPQHF	TGTGCCATCAGTGAGCTAGGGACGAGCAATCAGCCCCAGCATTTT
.	.	TRBV12-3/TRBV12-4	TRBJ1-2	15	CASSFGDGSNYGYTF	TGTGCCAGCAGTTTCGGGGACGGCTCTAACTATGGCTACACCTTC
many	.	TRBV9	TRBJ2-7	14	CASSATTSSYEQYF	TGTGCCAGCAGCGCCACGACTAGCTCCTACGAGCAGTACTTC
many	.	TRBV6-1	TRBJ2-4	16	CASSKGHDLAKNIQYF	TGTGCCAGCAGCAAGGGACACGATCTAGCCAAAAACATTCAGTACTTC
many	TRBD2	TRBV29-1	TRBJ2-1	14	CSGGVASGSGEQFF	TGCAGCGGGGGAGTGGCTAGCGGGAGTGGTGAGCAGTTCTTC
many	.	TRBV29-1	TRBJ2-2	11	CSADGTGELFF	TGCAGCGCCGACGGCACCGGGGAGCTGTTTTTT
many	TRBD1	TRBV5-5	TRBJ2-7	17	CASRLGGGTGDLYEQYF	TGTGCCAGCCGACTGGGAGGCGGGACAGGGGATTTGTACGAGCAGTACTTC
many	.	TRBV10-3	TRBJ2-5	16	CAISAIESPDGETQYF	TGTGCCATCAGTGCGATCGAGAGTCCCGATGGAGAGACCCAGTACTTC
few	.	TRBV25-1	TRBJ2-2	15	CASSESRQSTGELFF	TGTGCCAGCAGTGAATCCCGACAGAGCACCGGGGAGCTGTTTTTT
many	TRBD2	TRBV6-2/TRBV6-3	TRBJ2-1	17	CASSSWTSGRAKNEQFF	TGTGCCAGCAGTTCCTGGACTAGCGGGAGGGCGAAGAATGAGCAGTTCTTC
many	TRBD1	TRBV24-1	TRBJ2-1	12	CATGTGGKEQFF	TGTGCCACCGGGACAGGGGGCAAGGAGCAGTTCTTC
many	TRBD2	TRBV27	TRBJ2-1	16	CASSFRLAGLDNEQFF	TGTGCCAGCAGTTTCCGACTAGCGGGGCTTGACAATGAGCAGTTCTTC
few	TRBD1	TRBV19	TRBJ1-1	17	CASSPNPGTGMNTEAFF	TGTGCCAGTAGTCCAAATCCCGGGACAGGAATGAACACTGAAGCTTTCTTT
many	.	TRBV20-1	TRBJ2-1	12	CSASESKIRQFF	TGCAGTGCTAGCGAATCCAAGATACGGCAGTTCTTC
.	.	TRBV20-1	TRBJ2-5	15	CSSRPGTPYQETQYF	TGCAGTTCTAGGCCGGGGACACCGTACCAAGAGACCCAGTACTTC
many	.	TRBV15	TRBJ1-5	12	CATSRDSQPQHF	TGTGCCACCAGCAGAGATAGCCAGCCCCAGCATTTT
.	.	TRBV24-1	TRBJ2-1	18	CATSDPGGGGDPYNEQFF	TGTGCCACCAGTGACCCCGGGGGTGGGGGAGACCCCTACAATGAGCAGTTCTTC
many	.	TRBV28	TRBJ1-5	16	CASSPRQGGSNQPQHF	TGTGCCAGCAGTCCTCGCCAGGGTGGTAGCAATCAGCCCCAGCATTTT
many	.	TRBV12-3/TRBV12-4	TRBJ2-3	14	CASSFNRDADTQYF	TGTGCCAGCAGTTTTAACAGGGACGCAGATACGCAGTATTTT
.	.	TRBV20-1	TRBJ2-3	19	CSAPGSSFKQGWSTDTQYF	TGCAGTGCACCAGGGTCCAGTTTCAAACAGGGTTGGAGCACAGATACGCAGTATTTT